Here is one T cell receptor (beta chain) with its context. This record comes from a study of human T cells and chemical hapten exposure. Overall study context: Each patch test put 0.01% DPC on the upper back, and results were read at 6 days.

Attachment of unique molecular identifiers to individual cDNA molecules was performed in the library. TCRdb re-called the RACE reads through MiXCR, storing one row per CDR3 protein. The profile shows about 270,000 distinct CDR3 sequences, around 7.7% of them singletons. Time point reported: pre-sensitization, week 0. The treatment denotes: therapeutic diphenylcyclopropenone sensitization with weekly scalp DPC. Germline loops: CDR1 MNHEY, CDR2 SMNVEV (reference sequence). V lost 0 bases to trimming and J lost 2 bases; unmatched junction nucleotides: 8. This CDR3 comprises 17 residues. The receptor comes from a man between 18 and 35 years old with alopecia areata. Some clones in this sample may be carry-over from other donors' samples. The J gene is TRBJ2-3, the V gene TRBV27; 7 nucleotides agree with TRBD2. The sample in question was whole blood, obtained in connection with sensitization to the hapten diphenylcyclopropenone (DPC). Here the CDR3 reads CASSLSGRGRNTDTQYF. CDR3 bases: TGTGCCAGCAGTTTATCGGGGAGGGGAAGAAACACAGATACGCAGTATTTT.